This TCR beta chain was found in a study of identical twins. TCRdb used MiXCR to reprocess the 5' RACE reads, holding one entry per CDR3 protein. The sample records about 260,000 distinct CDR3 sequences, approximately 7% being singletons. The study, taken as a whole, reports: Excess sharing by twins proved weaker in beta out-of-frame sequences.

The CDR3 has 13 residues. Trimming took off 0 bases at V and 6 bases at J, with 6 bases between the two ends. Germline V gives CDR1 LGHDT, CDR2 YNNKEL (reference sequence). The sample holds many counts of this clonotype. As yet, its antigen is unknown. In addition, the sample was reused for a study of yellow fever vaccine responses in identical twins.

This rearrangement joins TRBV3-1 to TRBJ2-1, with D possibly TRBD2 on 5 matching bases. Sequenced input: memory (CD45RO+) T cells sorted from blood. This TCR was recovered from a woman under 30 in good health. This chain's CDR3 is CASSQDGGNEQFF. Written as DNA, the CDR3 is TGTGCCAGCAGCCAAGATGGAGGCAATGAGCAGTTCTTC.